A single sample gave rise to the 2 T cell receptor beta chains below, sequenced in a study of blood T cell repertoires in COVID-19. The protocol was immunoSEQ multiplex PCR, while the TCRdb copy is restricted to in-frame clones and leaves out a portion. The repertoire includes tens of thousands of clones, 88% of them detected once, and almost 8% sits in the top ten. Material: peripheral blood. These receptors were obtained from a middle-aged man with acute or convalescent COVID-19.

This chain connects TRBV19 to TRBJ1-2; no clear D gene. This CDR3 has 12 amino acids. Between the trimmed V and J ends, which lost 4 bases and 7 bases, there was a span of 10 bases. CDR1 is LNHDA, CDR2 SQIVND, per germline (reference sequence). The CDR3 sequence is CASSTAEGGYTF. CDR3 DNA: TGTGCCAGTAGTACGGCAGAGGGTGGCTACACCTTC.

The rearrangement links TRBV9 to TRBJ2-1; D not certain. In germline, CDR1 is SGDLS, CDR2 YYNGEE. The CDR3 sequence is 16 residues long. The V gene lost 2 bases and the J gene lost 4 bases, with 16 bases spanning the gap. CDR3: CASSVSISDGYNEQFF. The CDR3 bases are TGTGCCAGCAGCGTTTCCATCTCCGACGGGTACAATGAGCAGTTCTTC.